A single sample gave rise to the 2 T cell receptor beta chains below, sequenced in a study of blood T cell repertoires in COVID-19. Measured with immunoSEQ multiplex PCR; TCRdb has only the in-frame clones, and not every one. This table has some 250,000 clones, about nine tenths appearing once. The sample consisted of PBMCs or T cells enriched from blood (not recorded which). The receptors come from a man younger than 35 who had recovered from COVID-19.

V is TRBV6-2 or TRBV6-3 and J is TRBJ1-5; a possible D gene is TRBD1 (5 bases). The CDR3 is 16 amino acids. Germline CDR1 is MNHEY and CDR2 is SVGEGT. V lost 5 bases to trimming and J lost 0 bases, with 14 bases between them. The chain's CDR3 is CASSKGRGVSNQPQHF. In DNA, the CDR3 is TGTGCCAGCAGTAAGGGGCGTGGGGTTAGCAATCAGCCCCAGCATTTT.

CDR3 coding DNA: TGTGCCAGCAGTTACTCTAGCCGGCTGGAGCAGTACTTC. This encodes CASSYSSRLEQYF. V and J are TRBV6-2 or TRBV6-3 and TRBJ2-7, with no clear D. The CDR3 consists of 13 residues. Deletions cut 0 bases from V and 7 bases from J, with 10 bases between. Germline values: CDR1 MNHEY, CDR2 SVGEGT.